Reported below is one T cell receptor (beta chain). This PCR relied on a set of 60 Vbeta primers and 13 Jbeta primers. Profiled with immunoSEQ multiplex PCR; TCRdb holds only in-frame clones, not every one. The sample contains approximately 100,000 clones, roughly 76% of which appear only once. This specimen comes from a study of cytomegalovirus exposure and HLA in healthy donors. Sequenced sample: PBMCs. The TCR comes from a female donor in good health and CMV-seronegative.

CDR3 region: CASSAETYNSPLHF. The CDR3 coding sequence is TGTGCCAGCAGCGCGGAGACCTATAATTCACCCCTCCACTTT. V and J are TRBV7-2 and TRBJ1-6; D is unclear. Germline V gene lookup returns CDR1 SGHTA and CDR2 FQGNSA. Deletions cut 5 bases from V and 2 bases from J, with 7 bases between. The CDR3 covers 14 residues.